The 21 T cell receptor beta chains presented below share a single source sample, sequenced in a study of radiotherapy plus CTLA-4 blockade in lung cancer (dated by TCRdb to between 2017 and 2018). The method behind the library was the immunoSEQ multiplex PCR assay. Not all clones reach the TCRdb copy of this immuneACCESS table, which keeps in-frame sequences only. Checked studies attribute under half of the gap to unresolved V genes and leave the rest unexplained. Here the sample has about 35,000 clones; 85% to 90% occur a single time. The leading ten clones occupy 5.5% to 7% of the sample. The source was peripheral blood, collected from a patient treated with radiotherapy plus ipilimumab. These receptors were taken from a human donor with non-small cell lung cancer who had stable disease on radiotherapy plus ipilimumab.

Comment on this clone: The sample carries other DNA sequences with the same CDR3. The chain links TRBV28 to TRBJ2-1, with a possible D match to TRBD2 (5 bases). V dropped 7 bases and J dropped 0 bases, with 13 bases sitting between them. CDR1 is MDHEN and CDR2 is SYDVKM in the germline V gene. The CDR3 length is 15 residues. DNA for the CDR3: TGTGCCAGCACCCCTCTAGCTGCCTCCTACAATGAGCAGTTCTTC. Translated: CASTPLAASYNEQFF. Using reference TRBV28 and TRBJ2-1 for the parts outside the CDR3, the full variable domain is DVKVTQSSRYLVKRTGEKVFLECVQDMDHENMFWYRQDPGLGLRLIYFSYDVKMKEKGDIPEGYSVSREKKERFSLILESASTNQTSMYLCASTPLAASYNEQFFGPGTRLTVL.

The CDR3 sequence is CASSQDRGYEQYF. The CDR3 DNA follows: TGCGCCAGCAGCCAAGACAGGGGTTACGAGCAGTACTTC. The chain recombines TRBV4-3 with TRBJ2-7; D might be TRBD1 (6 bases). Trimming stripped 0 bases from V and 4 bases from J, with 7 bases between. The CDR3 extends over 13 amino acids. Germline values: CDR1 LGHNA, CDR2 YSLEER.

V gene TRBV15 combines with J gene TRBJ2-7; 13 bases match TRBD2. From germline, CDR1 is LNHNV and CDR2 YYDKDF (reference sequence). CDR3 length: 16 residues. V was pared by 2 bases and J by 5 bases, with 6 bases of the junction left unmatched. The CDR3 nucleotides read TGTGCCACCAGCAGAACCGGACTAGCGGGAGCAAACGAGCAGTACTTC. This gives the protein CATSRTGLAGANEQYF.

This rearrangement joins TRBV28 to TRBJ2-3; TRBD2 aligns across 12 bases. Looked up from germline, CDR1 is MDHEN and CDR2 is SYDVKM. CDR3 length: 15 amino acids. Trimming removed 5 bases from V and 4 bases from J; junction bases left unmatched: 4. CDR3 nucleotide sequence: TGTGCCAGCAGTGCTAGCGGGAGGGCCTCAGATACGCAGTATTTT. Translation: CASSASGRASDTQYF.

The V call is TRBV27, the J call TRBJ2-2; 12 bases line up with TRBD1. The CDR3 sequence is 15 residues long. Unmatched junction bases numbered 2, after V lost 3 bases and J lost 6 bases. In germline, CDR1 is MNHEY, CDR2 SMNVEV (reference sequence). CDR3 in amino acids: CASSFGTGGSGELFF. The CDR3 DNA reads as TGTGCCAGCAGTTTCGGGACAGGGGGCTCCGGGGAGCTGTTTTTT.

CDR3 bases: TGTGCCAGCAGTTTAATCAGGGGGAATCAGCCCCAGCATTTT. Its protein is CASSLIRGNQPQHF. This chain connects TRBV27 to TRBJ1-5, with 7 bases fitting TRBD1. The CDR3 extends over 14 amino acids. Germline-derived CDR1 and CDR2 are MNHEY and SMNVEV (reference sequence). Unmatched junction bases numbered 2, after V lost 2 bases and J lost 4 bases.

The genes are TRBV21-1 and TRBJ2-2; TRBD1 is the table's D call and was not checked against the DNA. TRBV21-1 is a pseudogene segment. The CDR3 extends over 19 amino acids. The CDR3 spells CASSKIPRDSRVRTGELFF. CDR3 sequence (DNA): TGTGCCAGCAGCAAAATCCCCCGGGACAGCCGAGTGAGGACCGGGGAGCTGTTTTTT.

The chain has TRBV27 and TRBJ2-7, with D maybe TRBD1 (5 bases). Germline CDR1 MNHEY, CDR2 SMNVEV (reference sequence). The CDR3 runs to 13 residues. V was clipped by 4 bases and J by 0 bases, with 7 bases between them. The CDR3 region is CASSWGSSYEQYF. The CDR3 DNA reads as TGTGCCAGCAGTTGGGGCAGCTCCTACGAGCAGTACTTC.

The V call is TRBV7-2, the J call TRBJ2-7; TRBD1 is a possible D gene (5 bases). CDR1 SGHTA and CDR2 FQGNSA come from the germline V gene. V was pared by 1 base and J by 0 bases, with 10 bases between. The CDR3 is 15 residues long. The CDR3 is CASSLDRQSSYEQYF. The DNA of the CDR3 is TGTGCCAGCAGCTTAGATAGACAGAGCTCCTACGAGCAGTACTTC.

The chain employs TRBV30 and TRBJ1-2, with 7 bases aligning to TRBD1. Germline V gives CDR1 GTSNPN, CDR2 SVGIG (reference sequence). V shed 4 bases and J 0 bases; nucleotides not matched to a gene: 5. The CDR3 extends over 14 amino acids. The CDR3 spells CAWTRTGANYGYTF. CDR3 nucleotides: TGTGCCTGGACCAGGACAGGAGCTAACTATGGCTACACCTTC.

This sequence joins TRBV13 and TRBJ1-2, with no clear D. Germline-derived CDR1 and CDR2 are PRHDT and FYEKMQ (reference sequence). V was clipped by 5 bases and J by 6 bases, with 16 bases between them. The CDR3 extends over 14 amino acids. The CDR3 region is CASSPIRRADGYTF. CDR3 sequence (DNA): TGTGCCAGCAGCCCCATAAGGAGGGCGGATGGCTACACCTTC. The full variable domain, in which reference TRBV13 and TRBJ1-2 provide the parts outside the CDR3, is AAGVIQSPRHLIKEKRETATLKCYPIPRHDTVYWYQQGPGQDPQFLISFYEKMQSDKGSIPDRFSAQQFSDYHSELNMSSLELGDSALYFCASSPIRRADGYTFGSGTRLTVV.

This clone was found once. The chain employs TRBV5-1 and TRBJ2-1; 8 bases line up with TRBD2. Germline CDR1 and CDR2: SGHRS and YFSETQ. V dropped 7 bases and J dropped 12; count of bases not matched to a gene: 12. This CDR3 spans 13 amino acids. The CDR3 protein is CASGREGVDGQFF. The CDR3 DNA follows: TGCGCCAGCGGACGGGAGGGCGTAGATGGGCAGTTCTTC.

The rearrangement joins TRBV2 to TRBJ2-7; the match to TRBD2 covers 7 bases. The CDR3 sequence is 13 residues long. Looked up from germline, CDR1 is SNHLY and CDR2 is FYNNEI. Germline trimming cut 7 bases from V and 3 bases from J; bases unmatched to any gene: 6. CDR3 nucleotide sequence: TGTGCCAGCAAGCCTAGCGGAAACTACGAGCAGTACTTC. Protein product: CASKPSGNYEQYF.

The J gene is TRBJ2-2, the V gene TRBV9, with 9 bases fitting TRBD2. Germline V CDR1 and CDR2: SGDLS, YYNGEE. The V gene end was trimmed by 2 bases and the J gene end by 8 bases; junction bases not matched to a gene: 4. This CDR3 contains 14 residues. This CDR3 is CASSVLAGQGELFF. The CDR3 bases are TGTGCCAGCAGCGTTCTAGCGGGACAGGGGGAGCTGTTTTTT.

The V and J genes are TRBV11-1 and TRBJ2-1, with 9 bases fitting TRBD1. The germline V gene encodes CDR1 SGHAT and CDR2 FQDESV (reference sequence). This CDR3 has 16 residues. The J segment lost 4 bases and the V segment lost 4 bases, leaving 8 bases of the junction unmatched. CDR3 DNA: TGTGCCAGCAGCTCGAGCCGGACAGGGGTGTACAATGAGCAGTTCTTC. Protein product: CASSSSRTGVYNEQFF.

This clone is a singleton in its sample. The chain combines TRBV5-4 with TRBJ2-1; 14 bases match TRBD2. J lost 0 bases, V lost 2 bases, and 7 bases had no gene match. Germline V gene data show CDR1 as SGHNT and CDR2 as YYREEE (reference sequence). The CDR3 length is 19 residues. CDR3 amino acids: CASSFEGLAGGNSYNEQFF. In DNA, the CDR3 is TGTGCCAGCAGCTTCGAAGGACTAGCGGGAGGTAACTCCTACAATGAGCAGTTCTTC.

The chain has TRBV6-6 and TRBJ1-2; D is possibly TRBD1 (6 bases). Trimming left V 6 bases short and J 4 bases short, with 12 bases between. Germline CDR1 is MNHNY and CDR2 is SVGAGI (reference sequence). The CDR3 runs 13 residues. CDR3 sequence reads: CASSSDRRYGYTF. The DNA for the CDR3 is TGTGCCAGCAGCTCGGACAGACGCTATGGCTACACCTTC.

The chain uses TRBV5-1 and TRBJ2-1, with 10 bases aligning to TRBD2. The germline gives CDR1 SGHRS, CDR2 YFSETQ. The CDR3 spans 15 residues. V shed 4 bases and J 13 bases; nucleotides not matched to a gene: 14. CDR3 bases: TGCGCCAGCAGCCCCCCGGTTGGGGCTAGCGGGGGACAGTTCTTC. Protein sequence: CASSPPVGASGGQFF.

In its sample, this clone was seen once. The rearrangement joins TRBV6-5 to TRBJ2-3; TRBD2 might be the D (6 bases). CDR1 and CDR2 from the germline V gene are MNHEY and SVGAGI. V shed 5 bases and J shed 4 bases, with 13 bases lying between them. The CDR3 loop spans 14 amino acids. CDR3 in DNA: TGTGCCAGCAGTAATCGGGACTGGGCAGATACGCAGTATTTT. This sequence encodes CASSNRDWADTQYF.

The chain couples TRBV28 to TRBJ2-5; 8 bases are a match to TRBD2. The DNA end favors TRBJ2-7, so the J call may be wrong. The CDR3 is made up of 16 amino acids. Germline V gene sequence: CDR1 MDHEN, CDR2 SYDVKM. CDR3 nucleotide sequence: TGTGCCAGCAGTTTTCGTCTGAAGGGGACTAGTAGCGAGCAGTACTTC. Protein: CASSFRLKGTSSEQYF.

The chain links TRBV7-9 to TRBJ2-5; a possible D gene is TRBD2 (6 bases). Trimming left V 5 bases short and J 1 base short, with 11 bases between. Germline CDR1 SEHNR, CDR2 FQNEAQ (reference sequence). This CDR3 is built from 14 residues. The CDR3 DNA reads as TGTGCCAGCAGCGCGGGACGGCCCCAAGAGACCCAGTACTTC. Translating it yields CASSAGRPQETQYF.